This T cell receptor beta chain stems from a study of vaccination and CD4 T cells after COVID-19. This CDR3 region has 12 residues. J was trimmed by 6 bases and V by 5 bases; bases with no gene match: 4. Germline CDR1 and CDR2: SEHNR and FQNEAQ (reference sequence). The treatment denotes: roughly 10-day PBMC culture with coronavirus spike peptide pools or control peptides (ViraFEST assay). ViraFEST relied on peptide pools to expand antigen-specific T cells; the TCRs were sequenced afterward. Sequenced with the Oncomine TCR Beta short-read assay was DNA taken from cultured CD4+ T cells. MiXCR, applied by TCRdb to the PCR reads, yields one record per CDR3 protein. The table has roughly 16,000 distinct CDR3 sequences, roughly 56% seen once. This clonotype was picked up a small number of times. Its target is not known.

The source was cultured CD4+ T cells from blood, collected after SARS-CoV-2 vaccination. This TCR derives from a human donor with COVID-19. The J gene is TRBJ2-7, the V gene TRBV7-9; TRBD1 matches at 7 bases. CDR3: CASSKNRGEQYF. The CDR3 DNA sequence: TGTGCCAGCAGCAAGAACAGGGGCGAGCAGTACTTC.